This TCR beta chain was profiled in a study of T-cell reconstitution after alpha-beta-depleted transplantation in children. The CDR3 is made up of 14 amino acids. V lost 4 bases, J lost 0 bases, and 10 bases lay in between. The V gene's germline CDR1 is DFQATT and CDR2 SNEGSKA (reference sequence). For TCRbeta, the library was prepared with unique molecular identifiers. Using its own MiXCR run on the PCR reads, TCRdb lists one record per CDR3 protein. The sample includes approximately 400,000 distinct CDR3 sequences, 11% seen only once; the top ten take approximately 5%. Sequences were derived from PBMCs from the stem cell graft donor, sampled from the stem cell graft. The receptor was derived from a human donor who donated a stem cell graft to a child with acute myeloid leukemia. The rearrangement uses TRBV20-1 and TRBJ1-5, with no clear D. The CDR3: CSAISGHSNQPQHF. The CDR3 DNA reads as TGCAGTGCTATATCCGGGCATAGCAATCAGCCCCAGCATTTT.